This T cell receptor (beta chain) was identified during a study of T cell responses to AZD1222 COVID-19 vaccine. The CDR3 loop spans 13 amino acids. Germline lookup yields CDR1 SQVTM and CDR2 ANQGSEA. V lost 3 bases, J lost 1 base, and 1 base stayed unmatched. Findings and caveats of the study: Once two AZD1222 doses were given, Spike-specific TCR breadth and depth went up. Clonal diversity was possibly underestimated; the donors were predominantly white British and more often female. Nearly half of spike-specific TCRs reportedly go after variant regions that carry no mutations. Repertoires were collected only later (after the peak T cell response had occurred).

Of note for this clone: No antigen is known for it.

Using immunoSEQ multiplex PCR, the repertoire was profiled, and TCRdb retains in-frame clones only, with some absent. The table has more than 110,000 clones, 85% to 95% seen once. The chain carries TRBV29-1 and TRBJ2-5; 8 nucleotides match TRBD1. This TCR came from an adult in good health. The sequencing here drew on peripheral blood, taken on day 0 of AZD1222 vaccination. The chain's CDR3 is CSVEGTGQETQYF. Written as DNA, the CDR3 is TGCAGCGTTGAGGGGACAGGCCAAGAGACCCAGTACTTC.